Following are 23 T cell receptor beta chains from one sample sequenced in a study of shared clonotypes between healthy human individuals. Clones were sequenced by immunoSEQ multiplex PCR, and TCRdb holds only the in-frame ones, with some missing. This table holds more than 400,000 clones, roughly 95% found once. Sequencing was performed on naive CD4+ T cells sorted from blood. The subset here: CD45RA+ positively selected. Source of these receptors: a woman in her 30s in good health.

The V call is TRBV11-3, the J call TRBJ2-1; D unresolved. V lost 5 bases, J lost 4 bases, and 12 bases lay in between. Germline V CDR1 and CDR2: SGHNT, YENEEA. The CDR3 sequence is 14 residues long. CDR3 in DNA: TGTGCCAGCAGCCCACGCGGACCGTACAATGAGCAGTTCTTC. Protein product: CASSPRGPYNEQFF.

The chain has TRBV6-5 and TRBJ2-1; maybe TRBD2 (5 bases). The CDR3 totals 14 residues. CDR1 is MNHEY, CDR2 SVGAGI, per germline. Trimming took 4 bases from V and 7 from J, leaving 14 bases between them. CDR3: CASSFLAWSNEQFF. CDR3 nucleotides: TGTGCCAGCAGTTTCCTAGCCTGGTCGAATGAGCAGTTCTTC.

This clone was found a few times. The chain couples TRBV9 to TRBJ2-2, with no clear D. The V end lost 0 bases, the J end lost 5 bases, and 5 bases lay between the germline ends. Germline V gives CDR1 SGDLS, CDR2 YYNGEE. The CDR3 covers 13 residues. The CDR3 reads CASSVVGTGELFF. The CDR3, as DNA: TGTGCCAGCAGCGTAGTGGGGACCGGGGAGCTGTTTTTT.

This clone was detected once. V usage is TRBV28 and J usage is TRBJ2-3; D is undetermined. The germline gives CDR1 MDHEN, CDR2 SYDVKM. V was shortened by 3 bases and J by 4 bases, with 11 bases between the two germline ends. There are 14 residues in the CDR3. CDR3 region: CASSFGSTADTQYF. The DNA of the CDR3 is TGTGCCAGCAGTTTCGGGTCTACGGCAGATACGCAGTATTTT.

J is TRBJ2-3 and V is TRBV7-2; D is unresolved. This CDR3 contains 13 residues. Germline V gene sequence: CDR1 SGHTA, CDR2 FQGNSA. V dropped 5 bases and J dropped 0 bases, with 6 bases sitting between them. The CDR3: CASSRPSTDTQYF. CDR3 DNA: TGTGCCAGCAGCCGGCCTAGCACAGATACGCAGTATTTT.

In DNA, the CDR3 is TGTGCTAGTGGTTTGGTTGTTGACAGGGCGGGCTATGGCTACACCTTC. Protein product: CASGLVVDRAGYGYTF. The chain carries TRBV12-5 and TRBJ1-2, with 7 bases lining up with TRBD1. This CDR3 has 16 residues. The V gene end was trimmed by 0 bases and the J gene end by 4 bases; junction bases not matched to a gene: 8. Germline-derived CDR1 and CDR2 are LGHNT and FRNRAP.

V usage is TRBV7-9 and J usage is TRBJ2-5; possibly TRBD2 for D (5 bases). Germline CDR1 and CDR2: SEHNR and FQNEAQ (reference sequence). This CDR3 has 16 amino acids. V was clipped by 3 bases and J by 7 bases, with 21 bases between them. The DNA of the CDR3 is TGTGCCAGCAGCTTGACTAAATATTTGGAGGTCGTGACCCAGTACTTC. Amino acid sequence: CASSLTKYLEVVTQYF. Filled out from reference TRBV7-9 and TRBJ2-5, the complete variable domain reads DTGVSQNPRHKITKRGQNVTFRCDPISEHNRLYWYRQTLGQGPEFLTYFQNEAQLEKSRLLSDRFSAERPKGSFSTLEIQRTEQGDSAMYLCASSLTKYLEVVTQYFGPGTRLLVL.

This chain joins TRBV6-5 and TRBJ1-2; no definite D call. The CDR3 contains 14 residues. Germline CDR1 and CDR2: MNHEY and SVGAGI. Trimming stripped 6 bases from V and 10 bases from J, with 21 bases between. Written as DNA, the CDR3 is TGTGCCAGCAGACGGACCACCCCTATAGCGTTCTACACCTTC. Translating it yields CASRRTTPIAFYTF.

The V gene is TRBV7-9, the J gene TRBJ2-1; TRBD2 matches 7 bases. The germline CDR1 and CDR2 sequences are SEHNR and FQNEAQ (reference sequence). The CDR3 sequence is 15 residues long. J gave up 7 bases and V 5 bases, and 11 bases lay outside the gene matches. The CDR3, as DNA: TGTGCCAGCAGCGTGTCGGGGAGGGCCTTTAATGAGCAGTTCTTC. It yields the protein CASSVSGRAFNEQFF.

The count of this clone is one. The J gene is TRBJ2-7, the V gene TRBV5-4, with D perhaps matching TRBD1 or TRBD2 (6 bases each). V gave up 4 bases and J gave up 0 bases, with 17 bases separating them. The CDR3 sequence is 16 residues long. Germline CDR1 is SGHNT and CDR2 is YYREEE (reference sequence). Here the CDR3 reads CASSRKLGGGSYEQYF. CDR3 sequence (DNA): TGTGCCAGCAGCCGCAAGTTAGGAGGGGGCTCCTACGAGCAGTACTTC.

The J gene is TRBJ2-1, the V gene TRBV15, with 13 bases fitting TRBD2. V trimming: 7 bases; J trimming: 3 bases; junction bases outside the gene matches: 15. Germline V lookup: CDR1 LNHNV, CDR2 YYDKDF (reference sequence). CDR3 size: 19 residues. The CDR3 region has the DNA TGTGCCACCACCCGTCGGAGGCCCGGACTAGCGGGGGTCTACAATGAGCAGTTCTTC. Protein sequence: CATTRRRPGLAGVYNEQFF.

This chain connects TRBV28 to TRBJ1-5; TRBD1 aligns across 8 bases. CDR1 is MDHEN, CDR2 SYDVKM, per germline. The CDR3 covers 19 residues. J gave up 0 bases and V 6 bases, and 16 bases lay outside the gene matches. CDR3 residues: CASRATDRAYTYSNQPQHF. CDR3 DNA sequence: TGTGCCAGCAGGGCCACGGACAGGGCTTATACCTATAGCAATCAGCCCCAGCATTTT.

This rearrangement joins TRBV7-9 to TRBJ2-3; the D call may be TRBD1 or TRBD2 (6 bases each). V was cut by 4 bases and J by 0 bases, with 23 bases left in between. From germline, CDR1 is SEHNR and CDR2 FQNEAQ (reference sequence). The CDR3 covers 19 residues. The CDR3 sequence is CASSSPWGAGTTSTDTQYF. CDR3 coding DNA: TGTGCCAGCAGCTCCCCCTGGGGGGCGGGGACAACTAGCACAGATACGCAGTATTTT. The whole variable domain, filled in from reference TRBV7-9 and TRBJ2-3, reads DTGVSQNPRHKITKRGQNVTFRCDPISEHNRLYWYRQTLGQGPEFLTYFQNEAQLEKSRLLSDRFSAERPKGSFSTLEIQRTEQGDSAMYLCASSSPWGAGTTSTDTQYFGPGTRLTVL.

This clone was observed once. This CDR3 is CASRDGIGQISRMNTEAFF. In DNA form, the CDR3 reads TGTGCCAGCAGGGACGGAATTGGACAGATTAGCCGGATGAACACTGAAGCTTTCTTT. The V gene is TRBV27, the J gene TRBJ1-1; weak D call: TRBD1 (6 bases). Germline CDR1 and CDR2: MNHEY and SMNVEV (reference sequence). The CDR3 covers 19 residues. Trimming pared 6 bases from V and 0 bases from J, leaving 26 bases between.

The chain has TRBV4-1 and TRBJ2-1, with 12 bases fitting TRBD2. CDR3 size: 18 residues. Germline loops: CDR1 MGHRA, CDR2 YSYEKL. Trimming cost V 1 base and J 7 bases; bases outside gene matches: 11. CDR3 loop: CASSQGILLAGGRNEQFF. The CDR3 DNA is TGCGCCAGCAGCCAAGGAATCTTACTAGCGGGAGGAAGGAATGAGCAGTTCTTC.

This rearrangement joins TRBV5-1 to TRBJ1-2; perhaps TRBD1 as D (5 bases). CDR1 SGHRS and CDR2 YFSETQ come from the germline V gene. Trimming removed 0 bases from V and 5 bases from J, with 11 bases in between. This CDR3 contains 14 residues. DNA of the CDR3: TGCGCCAGCAGCTTGGGGGCCAGGGAGTATGGCTACACCTTC. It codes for CASSLGAREYGYTF.

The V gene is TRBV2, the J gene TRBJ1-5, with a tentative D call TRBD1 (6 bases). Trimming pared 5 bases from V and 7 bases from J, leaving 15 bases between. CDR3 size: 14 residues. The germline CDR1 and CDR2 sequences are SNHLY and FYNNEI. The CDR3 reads CASSTPGTRQPQHF. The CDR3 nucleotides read TGTGCCAGCAGTACCCCAGGGACACGACAGCCCCAGCATTTT.

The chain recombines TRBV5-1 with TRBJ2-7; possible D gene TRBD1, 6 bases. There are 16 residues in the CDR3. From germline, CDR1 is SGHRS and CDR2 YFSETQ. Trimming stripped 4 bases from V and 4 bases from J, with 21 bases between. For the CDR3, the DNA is TGCGCCAGCAGCCTCCGTTCTGATGTGGGGGCGTACGAGCAGTACTTC. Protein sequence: CASSLRSDVGAYEQYF.

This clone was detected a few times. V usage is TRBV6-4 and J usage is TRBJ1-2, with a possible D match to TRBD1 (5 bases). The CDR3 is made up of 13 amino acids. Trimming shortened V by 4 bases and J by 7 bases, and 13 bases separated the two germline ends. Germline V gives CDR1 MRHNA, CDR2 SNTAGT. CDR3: CASSVTLGRGYTF. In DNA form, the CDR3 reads TGTGCCAGCAGTGTTACCCTGGGACGTGGCTACACCTTC.

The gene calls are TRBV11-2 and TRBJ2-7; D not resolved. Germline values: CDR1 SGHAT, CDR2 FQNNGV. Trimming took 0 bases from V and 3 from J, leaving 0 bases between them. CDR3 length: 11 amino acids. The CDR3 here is CASSLDYEQYF. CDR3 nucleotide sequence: TGTGCCAGCAGCTTAGACTACGAGCAGTACTTC.

The CDR3 DNA is TGTGCCAGCAGCCAAAATCCGGGACACCCTTCTAACTATGGCTACACCTTC. Translation gives CASSQNPGHPSNYGYTF. The chain recombines TRBV7-8 with TRBJ1-2; possibly TRBD1 for D (6 bases). Germline lookup yields CDR1 SGHVS and CDR2 FQNEAQ. V was trimmed by 5 bases and J by 0 bases, leaving 19 bases between them. This CDR3 spans 17 amino acids.

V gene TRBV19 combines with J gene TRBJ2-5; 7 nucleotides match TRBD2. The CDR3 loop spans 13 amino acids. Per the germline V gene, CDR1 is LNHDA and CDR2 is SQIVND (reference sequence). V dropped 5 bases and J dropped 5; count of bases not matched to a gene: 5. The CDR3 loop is CASSATSRETQYF. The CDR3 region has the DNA TGTGCCAGTAGTGCGACTAGCCGGGAGACCCAGTACTTC.

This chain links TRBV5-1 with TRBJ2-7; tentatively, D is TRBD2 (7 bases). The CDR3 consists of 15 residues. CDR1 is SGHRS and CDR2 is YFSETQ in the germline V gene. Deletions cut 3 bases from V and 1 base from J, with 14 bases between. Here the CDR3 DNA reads TGCGCCAGCAGCTGGGACGGGGGGCCGTCCTACGAGCAGTACTTC. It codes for CASSWDGGPSYEQYF.